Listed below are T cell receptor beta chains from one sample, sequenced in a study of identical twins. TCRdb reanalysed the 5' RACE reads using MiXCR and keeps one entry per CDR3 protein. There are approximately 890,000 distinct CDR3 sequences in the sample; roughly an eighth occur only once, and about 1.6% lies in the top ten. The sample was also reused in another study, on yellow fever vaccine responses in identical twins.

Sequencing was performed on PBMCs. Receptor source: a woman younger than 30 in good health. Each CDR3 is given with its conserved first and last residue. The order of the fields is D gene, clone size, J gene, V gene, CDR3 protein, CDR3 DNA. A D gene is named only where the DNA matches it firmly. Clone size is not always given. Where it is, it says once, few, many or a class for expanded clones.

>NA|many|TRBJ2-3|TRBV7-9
CASSLGGIGDTQYF
TGTGCCAGCAGCTTAGGTGGAATCGGAGATACGCAGTATTTT
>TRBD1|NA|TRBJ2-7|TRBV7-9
CASSTGQAPHSYEQYF
TGTGCCAGCAGTACGGGACAGGCACCCCACTCCTACGAGCAGTACTTC
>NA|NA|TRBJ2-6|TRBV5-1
CASSLANSGANVLTF
TGCGCCAGCAGCTTGGCCAACTCTGGGGCCAACGTCCTGACTTTC
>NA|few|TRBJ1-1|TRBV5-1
CASSLQTISEAFF
TGCGCCAGCAGCTTGCAGACAATCTCTGAAGCTTTCTTT
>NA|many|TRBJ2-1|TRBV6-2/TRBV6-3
CASSSVRRKEQFF
TGTGCCAGCAGTTCCGTCAGGAGAAAGGAGCAGTTCTTC
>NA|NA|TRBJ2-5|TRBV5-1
CASSLNWGRYQETQYF
TGCGCCAGCAGCTTGAATTGGGGGAGGTACCAAGAGACCCAGTACTTC
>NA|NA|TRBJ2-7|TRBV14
CASSPLRGSTYEQYF
TGTGCCAGCAGCCCTCTCAGGGGTTCGACCTACGAGCAGTACTTC
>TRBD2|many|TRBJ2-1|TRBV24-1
CATSEPGLAAPYNEQFF
TGTGCCACCAGTGAGCCGGGACTAGCGGCCCCCTACAATGAGCAGTTCTTC
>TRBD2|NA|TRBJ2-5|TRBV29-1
CSVPFPGGSQETQYF
TGCAGCGTTCCCTTCCCAGGCGGGAGCCAAGAGACCCAGTACTTC
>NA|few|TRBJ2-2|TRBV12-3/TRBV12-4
CASSLYVRATGELFF
TGTGCCAGCAGTTTATACGTGAGGGCCACCGGGGAGCTGTTTTTT
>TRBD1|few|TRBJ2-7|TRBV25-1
CASSDLRDRAHEQYF
TGTGCCAGCAGTGATCTCCGGGACAGGGCCCACGAGCAGTACTTC
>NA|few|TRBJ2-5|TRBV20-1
CSATSTEVQETQYF
TGCAGTGCGACGAGCACAGAGGTCCAAGAGACCCAGTACTTC
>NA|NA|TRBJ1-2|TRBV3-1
CASSQVGFRGLEGYTF
TGTGCCAGCAGCCAAGTGGGGTTTCGGGGCCTAGAGGGCTACACCTTC
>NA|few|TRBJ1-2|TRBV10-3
CAISVRRDYGYTF
TGTGCCATCAGCGTTAGGAGGGACTATGGCTACACCTTC
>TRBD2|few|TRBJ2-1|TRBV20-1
CSARTSGRNEQFF
TGCAGTGCTAGGACTAGCGGGAGGAATGAGCAGTTCTTC
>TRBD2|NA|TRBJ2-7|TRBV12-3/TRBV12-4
CASSLAPSGKEQYF
TGTGCCAGCAGTTTAGCGCCTAGCGGGAAGGAGCAGTACTTC
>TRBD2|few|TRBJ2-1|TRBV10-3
CAISRSGASYNEQFF
TGTGCCATCAGCCGTAGCGGGGCCTCCTACAATGAGCAGTTCTTC
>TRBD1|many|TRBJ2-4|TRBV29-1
CSVEGADRGFENIQYF
TGCAGCGTTGAAGGGGCAGACAGGGGGTTTGAAAACATTCAGTACTTC
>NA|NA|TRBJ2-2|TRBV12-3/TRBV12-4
CASSYINTGELFF
TGTGCCAGCAGTTATATTAACACCGGGGAGCTGTTTTTT
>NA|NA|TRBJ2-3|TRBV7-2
CASSLVQGLVADTQYF
TGTGCCAGCAGCTTAGTTCAAGGTCTTGTGGCAGATACGCAGTATTTT
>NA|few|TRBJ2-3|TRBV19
CASNLQGTRDTQYF
TGTGCCAGTAATCTGCAGGGGACCCGGGATACGCAGTATTTT
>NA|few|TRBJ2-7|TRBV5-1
CASSPAGSSYEQYF
TGCGCCAGCAGCCCAGCCGGGAGCTCCTACGAGCAGTACTTC
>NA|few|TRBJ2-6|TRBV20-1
CSARGGGRRHSGANVLTF
TGCAGTGCTAGAGGTGGGGGCAGGCGACACTCTGGGGCCAACGTCCTGACTTTC
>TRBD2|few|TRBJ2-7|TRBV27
CARSGTSGRVMYEQYF
TGTGCCAGATCCGGGACTAGCGGGAGGGTAATGTACGAGCAGTACTTC
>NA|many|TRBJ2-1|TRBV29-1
CSAEGGGPIYEQFF
TGCAGCGCCGAGGGCGGAGGTCCGATCTATGAGCAGTTCTTC
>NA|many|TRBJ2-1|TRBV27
CASSFEYKQFF
TGTGCCAGCAGTTTTGAGTATAAGCAGTTCTTC
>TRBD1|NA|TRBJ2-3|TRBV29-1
CSVNRDRWYF
TGCAGCGTCAACCGGGACAGGTGGTATTTT
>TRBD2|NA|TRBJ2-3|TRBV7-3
CASSLMGGSSTDTQYF
TGTGCCAGCAGCTTAATGGGCGGGAGTAGCACAGATACGCAGTATTTT
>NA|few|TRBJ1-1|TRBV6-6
CASSPDRTGAFF
TGTGCCAGCAGCCCTGATCGGACGGGAGCTTTCTTT
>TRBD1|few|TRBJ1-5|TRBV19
CASQGDGYSNQPQHF
TGTGCCAGCCAGGGGGACGGGTATAGCAATCAGCCCCAGCATTTT
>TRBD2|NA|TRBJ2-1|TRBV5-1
CASSVLSGRAGDEQFF
TGCGCCAGCAGCGTACTAAGCGGGAGGGCCGGGGATGAGCAGTTCTTC
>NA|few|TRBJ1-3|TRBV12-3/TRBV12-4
CASSLSPRMSGNTIYF
TGTGCCAGCAGTTTGTCGCCCAGAATGTCTGGAAACACCATATATTTT
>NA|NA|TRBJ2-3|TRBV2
CASTTGLYTDTQYF
TGTGCCAGCACTACAGGTCTTTACACAGATACGCAGTATTTT
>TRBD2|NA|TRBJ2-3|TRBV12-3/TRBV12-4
CASTLAGGGDTQYF
TGTGCCAGCACTCTCGCGGGGGGGGGAGATACGCAGTATTTT
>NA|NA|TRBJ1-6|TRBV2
CASSDSGGYSPLHF
TGTGCCAGCAGTGATTCTGGCGGTTATTCACCCCTCCACTTT
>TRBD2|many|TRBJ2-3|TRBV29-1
CSVVTSVGDTQYF
TGCAGCGTTGTTACTAGCGTGGGAGATACGCAGTATTTT
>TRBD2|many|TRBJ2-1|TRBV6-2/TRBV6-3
CASTGGGTSLF
TGTGCCAGCACTGGGGGCGGGACTAGCCTCTTC
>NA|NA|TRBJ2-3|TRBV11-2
CASSRIEDTQYF
TGTGCCAGCAGCCGGATTGAGGATACGCAGTATTTT
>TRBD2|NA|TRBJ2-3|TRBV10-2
CASSEVAGVYTDTQYF
TGCGCCAGCAGTGAGGTAGCGGGAGTCTACACAGATACGCAGTATTTT
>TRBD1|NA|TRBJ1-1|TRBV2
CASRGTGLLNTEAFF
TGTGCCAGCAGGGGGACAGGGCTTTTGAACACTGAAGCTTTCTTT
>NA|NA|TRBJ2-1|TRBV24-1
CATSDFNGGTYNEQFF
TGTGCCACCAGTGATTTCAACGGGGGAACCTACAATGAGCAGTTCTTC
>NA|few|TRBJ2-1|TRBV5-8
CASTRRDRRYNEQFF
TGTGCCAGCACCCGGAGGGACAGACGTTACAATGAGCAGTTCTTC
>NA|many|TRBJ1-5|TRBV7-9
CASSPDSQPQHF
TGTGCCAGCAGCCCGGACAGTCAGCCCCAGCATTTT
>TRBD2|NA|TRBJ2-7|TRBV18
CASSPRGGIGEQYF
TGTGCCAGCTCACCCCGGGGGGGTATCGGCGAGCAGTACTTC
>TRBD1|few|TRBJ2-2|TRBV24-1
CATSDLGQGNTGELFF
TGTGCCACCAGTGATTTGGGACAGGGGAACACCGGGGAGCTGTTTTTT
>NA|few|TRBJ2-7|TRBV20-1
CSARGGTLSYEQYF
TGCAGTGCTAGAGGAGGGACATTATCCTACGAGCAGTACTTC
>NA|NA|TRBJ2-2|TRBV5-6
CASRPGISNTGELFF
TGTGCCAGCAGACCCGGGATATCGAACACCGGGGAGCTGTTTTTT
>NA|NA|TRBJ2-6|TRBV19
CASAPPYRVGANVLTF
TGTGCCAGTGCCCCTCCCTACAGGGTTGGGGCCAACGTCCTGACTTTC
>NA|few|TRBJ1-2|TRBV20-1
CSAPGAGSGYTF
TGCAGTGCTCCCGGGGCGGGATCTGGCTACACCTTC
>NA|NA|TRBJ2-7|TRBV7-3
CASSSFLDKKIYEQYF
TGTGCCAGCAGCTCCTTCCTCGACAAGAAGATCTACGAGCAGTACTTC
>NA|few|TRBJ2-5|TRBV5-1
CASSLAVRETQYF
TGCGCCAGCAGCTTGGCCGTACGAGAGACCCAGTACTTC